This paragraph reports one T cell receptor beta chain. This specimen comes from a study of blood T cell repertoires in COVID-19. CDR1 SEHNR and CDR2 FQNEAQ come from the germline V gene (reference sequence). The V and J ends lost 5 bases and 7 bases respectively, with 15 bases between them. The CDR3 contains 14 residues. The repertoire was sequenced with immunoSEQ multiplex PCR; TCRdb's copy has only in-frame clones and lacks some. The data show about 370,000 clones, approximately 88% seen once. Sequencing input: peripheral blood. The clonotype comes from a woman aged 30 to 39 with COVID-19, enrolled during active disease. The V gene is TRBV7-9, the J gene TRBJ2-1, with a weak D call TRBD1 (6 bases). The CDR3 DNA follows: TGTGCCAGCAGCCCTTTGGGGGCAGGGAATGAGCAGTTCTTC. Protein: CASSPLGAGNEQFF.